The subject of this entry is one T cell receptor beta chain. This clone was found a few times. It has no known antigen specificity. The sample holds no much larger clone one base away, and base qualities are not on file. The data are from a study of shared clonotypes between healthy human individuals (dated by TCRdb to 2020 to 2022). About the full investigation: A few men and a couple of women, aged 18 to 49 years, made up the cohort. For each donor, CD4 naive and CD4 memory were each run on three plates, CD8 naive on two plates, and CD8 memory on one plate. Blood TCR repertoires of four to six healthy adults were deeply sequenced to estimate repertoire size and the extent of clonotype sharing between individuals. Libraries were prepared and TCR repertoires were sequenced by different laboratories using diverse techniques, in order to increase sequencing depth and limit assay-specific biases. Each donor's leukapheresis produced roughly between about 0.9 and 9.5 billion PBMCs.

Using the deep immunoSEQ assay, TCR CDR3 regions were amplified from genomic DNA by multiplex PCR. Genomic DNA extracted from each cell subset was distributed evenly over all wells of several immunoSEQ 96-well plates, and each plate served as one replicate. For sorted subsets, each replicate PCR was loaded with 200 ng genomic DNA, equivalent to about 30,000 T cell genomes. Purified libraries were measured with a Qubit 3.0 fluorometer, size-checked on a Bioanalyzer 2100, and measured again with the KAPA Library Quantification kit. Every immunoSEQ 96-well plate was sequenced on a separate single-read 150-cycle Illumina NextSeq 550 flow cell. The source study handled its data this way. Because the immunoSEQ output held only junctional sequences and lacked quality scores, the filtering could not match the filtering applied to full-length reads. Sequences were annotated with PyIR, a Python wrapper for IgBLAST v1.9, using IMGT germline references to assign V/J genes and CDR3. Reads with weak V/J assignments (E-value above 1e-6), missing CDR3, stop codons, out-of-frame junctions, or ambiguous translated residues were removed. A V3J clonotype was defined by an identical inferred V gene, J gene, and CDR3 amino acid sequence. The percentage overlap between two repertoires was calculated by dividing the number of shared unique clonotypes by the size of the smaller repertoire. Richness of each repertoire was evaluated using RTK rarefaction, the Chao1 estimator, and Recon v2.1 estimates of unobserved clonotypes. OLGA was used to compute generation probabilities for all TCRbeta clonotypes that the gDNA method yielded from a handful of donors. This is the immuneACCESS table as TCRdb keeps it, with only in-frame sequences that have V and J called. A part of the clones is gone; compared with another copy, unresolved V genes explain less than half, and the rest is unexplained. V and J calls and clone size are copied from that table; D and trimming were computed from the DNA. Across this sample there are 190,000 or so clones, with 85% to 95% seen only once. The ten largest clones capture 0.065% to 0.07% of the sample.

Overall results and qualifications from the work: Pairwise subsampling indicated that sequencing depth was expected to affect the degree of clonotype sharing among donors. Sampling was restricted to blood, and TCR repertoires in tissues likely differ from the TCR repertoires found in blood. Approximately 5% of naive CD4, 3.5% of naive CD8, 2.3% of memory CD4, and 0.4% of memory CD8 clonotypes were shared across a few donors. Larger estimated clonotype richness was generally found for naive subsets than for memory subsets. Compared with non-shared clonotypes, clonotypes shared by all four sorted-subset donors had higher generation probabilities. Even with the large sequencing depth, rarefaction of the sorted-subset datasets indicated that sequencing was incomplete. The small number of donors limited the genetic and exposure-history diversity represented.

Healthy HIV-negative adults with no recently reported acute infections or vaccinations were included as donors. Every donor was a Caucasian adult residing in Nashville, Tennessee, USA. CD4+ T cells were enriched by magnetic negative selection; naive cells were then positively selected on CD45RA, and the negative fraction formed the memory subset. After blood collection by leukapheresis, PBMCs were isolated using Ficoll-Histopaque density gradient centrifugation and then cryopreserved in the vapor phase of liquid nitrogen. Analytical flow cytometry was used to check the purity and quantity of each magnetically sorted T cell population. Genomic DNA was isolated from every sorted fraction and measured by UV absorbance on a Nanodrop 2000c. The sample was naive CD4+ T cells sorted from blood. The cell subset or site label, read with the paper, signifies: CD45RA+ positively selected. The TCR sequence derives from a woman in her thirties in good health.

The nucleotides read TGTGCCAGCAGCCAAAAGAAGAACACTGAAGCTTTCTTT. It translates as CASSQKKNTEAFF. The chain is encoded by TRBV4-2 joined to TRBJ1-1; the D gene lacks a confident call. As encoded in the germline V gene, CDR1 is LGHNA while CDR2 is YNFKEQ. Trimming at the junction amounts to 2 bases on V and 1 base on J, and the germline ends lie 5 bases apart. The CDR3 starts with the cysteine, ends with the phenylalanine, and has 13 residues. CDR3 DNA only is kept here, 39 bases in frame from base 1.